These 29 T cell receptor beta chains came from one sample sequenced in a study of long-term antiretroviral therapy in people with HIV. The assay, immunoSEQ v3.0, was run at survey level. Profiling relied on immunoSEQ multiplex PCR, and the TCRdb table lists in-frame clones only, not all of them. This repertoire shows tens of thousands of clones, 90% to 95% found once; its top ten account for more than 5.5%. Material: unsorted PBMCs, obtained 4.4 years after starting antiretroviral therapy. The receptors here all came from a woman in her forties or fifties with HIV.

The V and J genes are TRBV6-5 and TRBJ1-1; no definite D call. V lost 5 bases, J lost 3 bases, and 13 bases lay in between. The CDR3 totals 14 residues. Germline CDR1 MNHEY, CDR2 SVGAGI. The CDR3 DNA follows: TGTGCCAGCAGTCTAAGGACTGCGGACACTGAAGCTTTCTTT. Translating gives CASSLRTADTEAFF.

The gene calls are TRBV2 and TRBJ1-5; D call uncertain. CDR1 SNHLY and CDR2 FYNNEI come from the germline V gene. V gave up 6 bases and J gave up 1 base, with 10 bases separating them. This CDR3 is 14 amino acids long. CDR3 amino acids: CASSTMRSNQPQHF. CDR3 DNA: TGTGCCAGCAGCACGATGCGGAGCAATCAGCCCCAGCATTTT.

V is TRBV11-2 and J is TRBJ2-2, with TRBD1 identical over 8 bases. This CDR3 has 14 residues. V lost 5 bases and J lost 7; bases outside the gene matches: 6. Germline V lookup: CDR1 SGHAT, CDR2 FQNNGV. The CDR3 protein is CASSPQGAVGELFF. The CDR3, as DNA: TGTGCCAGCAGCCCCCAGGGGGCGGTCGGGGAGCTGTTTTTT.

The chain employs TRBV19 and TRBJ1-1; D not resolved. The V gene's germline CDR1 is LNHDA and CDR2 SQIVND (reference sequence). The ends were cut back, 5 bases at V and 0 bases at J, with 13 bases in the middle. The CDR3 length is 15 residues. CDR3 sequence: CASSRNLAMNTEAFF. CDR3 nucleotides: TGTGCCAGTAGTCGCAACTTAGCGATGAACACTGAAGCTTTCTTT.

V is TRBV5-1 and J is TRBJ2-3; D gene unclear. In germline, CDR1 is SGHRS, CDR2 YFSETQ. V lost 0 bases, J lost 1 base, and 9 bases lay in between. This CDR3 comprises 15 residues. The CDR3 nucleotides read TGCGCCAGCAGCTTGGAGTTCCCGGGCACAGATACGCAGTATTTT. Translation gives CASSLEFPGTDTQYF.

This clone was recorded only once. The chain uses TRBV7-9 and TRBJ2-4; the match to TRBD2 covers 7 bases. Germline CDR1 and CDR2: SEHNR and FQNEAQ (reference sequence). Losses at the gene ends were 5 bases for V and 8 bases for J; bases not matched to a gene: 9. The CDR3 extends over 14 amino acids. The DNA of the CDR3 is TGTGCCAGCAGCCCCCATAAGGGAGGGGACATTCAGTACTTC. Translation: CASSPHKGGDIQYF.

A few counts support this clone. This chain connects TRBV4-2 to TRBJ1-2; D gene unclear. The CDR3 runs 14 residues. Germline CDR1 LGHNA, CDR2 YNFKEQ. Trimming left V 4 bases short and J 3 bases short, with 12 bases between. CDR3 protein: CASSPGLRDYGYTF. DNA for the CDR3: TGTGCCAGCAGCCCTGGGCTCCGAGACTATGGCTACACCTTC.

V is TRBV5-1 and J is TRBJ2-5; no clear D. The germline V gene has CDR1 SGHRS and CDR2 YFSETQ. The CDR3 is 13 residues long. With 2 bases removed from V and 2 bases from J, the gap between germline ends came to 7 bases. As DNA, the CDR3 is TGCGCCAGCAGCTTTGGCCTTCAAGAGACCCAGTACTTC. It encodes CASSFGLQETQYF.

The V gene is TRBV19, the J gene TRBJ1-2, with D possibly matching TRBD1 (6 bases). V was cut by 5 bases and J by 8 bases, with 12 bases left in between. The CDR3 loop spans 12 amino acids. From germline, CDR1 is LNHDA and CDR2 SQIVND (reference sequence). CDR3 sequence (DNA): TGTGCCAGTAGTTACAGGGCGGGGGGCTACACCTTC. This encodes CASSYRAGGYTF.

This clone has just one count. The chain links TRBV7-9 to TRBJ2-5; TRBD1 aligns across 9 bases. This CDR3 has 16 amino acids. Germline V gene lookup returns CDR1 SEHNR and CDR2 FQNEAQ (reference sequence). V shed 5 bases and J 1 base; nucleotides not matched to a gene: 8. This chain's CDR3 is CASSRTDRGGQETQYF. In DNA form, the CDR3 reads TGTGCCAGCAGCAGAACGGACAGGGGAGGCCAAGAGACCCAGTACTTC.

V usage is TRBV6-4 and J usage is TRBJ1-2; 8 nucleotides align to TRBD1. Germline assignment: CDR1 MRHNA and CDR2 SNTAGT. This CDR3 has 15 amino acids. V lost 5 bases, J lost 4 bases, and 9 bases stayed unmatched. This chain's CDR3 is CASSQTGEGSYGYTF. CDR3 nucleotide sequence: TGTGCCAGCAGTCAGACAGGGGAAGGTAGCTATGGCTACACCTTC.

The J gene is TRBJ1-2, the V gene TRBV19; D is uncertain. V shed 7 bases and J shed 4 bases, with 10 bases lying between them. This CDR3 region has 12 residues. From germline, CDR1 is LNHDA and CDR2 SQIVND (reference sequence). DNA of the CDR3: TGTGCCAGTACTATGACGGGCTATGGCTACACCTTC. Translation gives CASTMTGYGYTF.

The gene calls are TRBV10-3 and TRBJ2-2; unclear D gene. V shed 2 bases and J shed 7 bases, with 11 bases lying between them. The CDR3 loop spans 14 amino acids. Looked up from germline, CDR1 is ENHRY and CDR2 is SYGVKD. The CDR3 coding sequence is TGTGCCATCAGTGAGCGTACCTTGGGCGGGGAGCTGTTTTTT. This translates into CAISERTLGGELFF.

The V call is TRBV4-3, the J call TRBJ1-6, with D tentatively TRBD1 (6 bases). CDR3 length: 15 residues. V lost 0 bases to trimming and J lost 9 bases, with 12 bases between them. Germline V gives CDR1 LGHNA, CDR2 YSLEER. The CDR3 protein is CASSQERGVLSPLHF. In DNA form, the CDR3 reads TGCGCCAGCAGCCAAGAAAGGGGGGTACTTTCACCCCTCCACTTT.

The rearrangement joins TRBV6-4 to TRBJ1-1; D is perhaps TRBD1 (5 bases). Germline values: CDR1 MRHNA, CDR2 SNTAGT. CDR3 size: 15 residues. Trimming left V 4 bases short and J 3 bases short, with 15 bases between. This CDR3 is CASSGPMAGHTEAFF. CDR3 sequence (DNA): TGTGCCAGCAGTGGTCCGATGGCAGGGCACACTGAAGCTTTCTTT.

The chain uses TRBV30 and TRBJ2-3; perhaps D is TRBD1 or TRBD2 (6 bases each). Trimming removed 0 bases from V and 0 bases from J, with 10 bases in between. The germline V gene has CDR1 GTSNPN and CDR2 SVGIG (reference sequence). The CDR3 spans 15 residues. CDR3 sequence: CAWSVPGASTDTQYF. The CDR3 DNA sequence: TGTGCCTGGAGTGTACCGGGGGCGAGCACAGATACGCAGTATTTT.

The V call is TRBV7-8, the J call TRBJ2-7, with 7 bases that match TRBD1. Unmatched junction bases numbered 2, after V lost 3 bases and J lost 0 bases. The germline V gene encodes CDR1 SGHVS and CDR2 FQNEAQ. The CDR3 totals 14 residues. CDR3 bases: TGTGCCAGCAGCTTGACAGGGAGCTCCTACGAGCAGTACTTC. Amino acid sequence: CASSLTGSSYEQYF. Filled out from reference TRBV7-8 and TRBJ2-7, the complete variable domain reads GAGVSQSPRYKVAKRGQDVALRCDPISGHVSLFWYQQALGQGPEFLTYFQNEAQLDKSGLPSDRFFAERPEGSVSTLKIQRTQQEDSAVYLCASSLTGSSYEQYFGPGTRLTVT.

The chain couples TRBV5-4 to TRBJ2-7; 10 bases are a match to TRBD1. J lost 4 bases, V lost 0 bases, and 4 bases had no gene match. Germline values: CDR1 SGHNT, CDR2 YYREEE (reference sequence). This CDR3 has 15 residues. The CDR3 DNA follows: TGTGCCAGCAGCTTGGACCCGGGACAGGGGTACGAGCAGTACTTC. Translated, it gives CASSLDPGQGYEQYF.

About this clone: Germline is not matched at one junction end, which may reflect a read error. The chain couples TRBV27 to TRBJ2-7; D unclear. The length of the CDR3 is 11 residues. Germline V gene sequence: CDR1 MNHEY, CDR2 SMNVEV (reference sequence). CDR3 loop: CASSTAGWSVF. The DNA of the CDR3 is TGTGCCAGCAGTACCGCCGGGTGGTCGGTCTTC.

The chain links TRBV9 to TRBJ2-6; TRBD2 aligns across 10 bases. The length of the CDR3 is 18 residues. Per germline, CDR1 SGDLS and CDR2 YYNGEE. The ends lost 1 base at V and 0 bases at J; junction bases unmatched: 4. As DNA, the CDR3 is TGTGCCAGCAGCGTACAGAGCGGGGGGGTCTCTGGGGCCAACGTCCTGACTTTC. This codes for CASSVQSGGVSGANVLTF.

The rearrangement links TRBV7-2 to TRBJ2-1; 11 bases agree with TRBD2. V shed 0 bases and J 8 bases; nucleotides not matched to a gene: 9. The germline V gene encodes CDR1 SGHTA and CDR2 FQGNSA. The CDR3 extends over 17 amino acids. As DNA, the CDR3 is TGTGCCAGCAGCTTAGCGGGTCCCACTAGCGGGGGAGATGAGCAGTTCTTC. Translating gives CASSLAGPTSGGDEQFF.

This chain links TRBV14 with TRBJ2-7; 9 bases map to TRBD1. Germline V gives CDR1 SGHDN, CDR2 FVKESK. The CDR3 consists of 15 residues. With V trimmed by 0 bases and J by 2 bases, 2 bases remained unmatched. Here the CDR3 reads CASSQDGTGPYEQYF. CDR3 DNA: TGTGCCAGCAGCCAAGATGGGACAGGGCCCTACGAGCAGTACTTC.

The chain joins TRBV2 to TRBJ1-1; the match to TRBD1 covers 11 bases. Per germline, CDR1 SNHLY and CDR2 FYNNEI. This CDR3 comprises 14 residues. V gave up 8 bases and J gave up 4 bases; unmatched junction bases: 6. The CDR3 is CASADRGQSTEAFF. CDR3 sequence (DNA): TGTGCCAGCGCGGACAGGGGGCAGAGCACTGAAGCTTTCTTT.

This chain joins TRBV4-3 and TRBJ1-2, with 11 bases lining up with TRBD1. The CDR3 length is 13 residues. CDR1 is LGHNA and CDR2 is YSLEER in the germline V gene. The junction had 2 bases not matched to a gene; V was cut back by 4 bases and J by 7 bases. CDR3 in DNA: TGCGCCAGCAGCCCGGGACAGGGGGGTGGCTACACCTTC. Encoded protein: CASSPGQGGGYTF.

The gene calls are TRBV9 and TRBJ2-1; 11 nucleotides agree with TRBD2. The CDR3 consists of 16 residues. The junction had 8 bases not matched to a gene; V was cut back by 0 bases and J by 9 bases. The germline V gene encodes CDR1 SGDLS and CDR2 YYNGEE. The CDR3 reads CASSVVSGGAFGEQFF. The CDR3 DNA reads TGTGCCAGCAGCGTAGTTAGCGGGGGGGCGTTTGGTGAGCAGTTCTTC.

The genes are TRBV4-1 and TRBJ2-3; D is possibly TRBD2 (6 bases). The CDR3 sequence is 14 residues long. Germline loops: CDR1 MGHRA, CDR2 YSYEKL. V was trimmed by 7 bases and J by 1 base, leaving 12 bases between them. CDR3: CASKFGGGTDTQYF. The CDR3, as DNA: TGCGCCAGCAAGTTCGGCGGGGGCACAGATACGCAGTATTTT.

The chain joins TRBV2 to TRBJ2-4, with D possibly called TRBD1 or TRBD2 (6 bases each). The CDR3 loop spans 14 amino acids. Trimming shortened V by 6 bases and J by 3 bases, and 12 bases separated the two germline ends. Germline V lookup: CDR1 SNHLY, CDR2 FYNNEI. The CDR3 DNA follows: TGTGCCAGCAGGTCACAGGGACTCAAAAACATTCAGTACTTC. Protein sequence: CASRSQGLKNIQYF.

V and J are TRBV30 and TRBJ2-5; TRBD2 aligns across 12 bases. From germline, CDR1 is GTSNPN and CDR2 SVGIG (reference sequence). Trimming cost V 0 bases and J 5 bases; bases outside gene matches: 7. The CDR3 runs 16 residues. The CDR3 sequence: CAWSVSLAGGDETQYF. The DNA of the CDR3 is TGTGCCTGGAGTGTATCACTAGCGGGGGGCGATGAGACCCAGTACTTC. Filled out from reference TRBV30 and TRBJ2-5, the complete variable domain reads SQTIHQWPATLVQPVGSPLSLECTVEGTSNPNLYWYRQAAGRGLQLLFYSVGIGQISSEVPQNLSASRPQDRQFILSSKKLLLSDSGFYLCAWSVSLAGGDETQYFGPGTRLLVL.

The CDR3 DNA follows: TGTGCCAGCAGCGTAAGTCCGGCAGGAGCTATGTACGAGCAGTACTTC. Translated: CASSVSPAGAMYEQYF. The J gene is TRBJ2-7, the V gene TRBV9; D is unresolved. Germline CDR1 and CDR2: SGDLS and YYNGEE. V was shortened by 1 base and J by 4 bases, with 18 bases between the two germline ends. This CDR3 has 16 amino acids.